A selection of T cell receptor beta chains follows, all from one sample in a study of blood T cell repertoires in COVID-19. Here immunoSEQ multiplex PCR was the method, and the copy in TCRdb shows in-frame clones only, minus some. The data hold around 260,000 clones, with 88% observed a single time. What was sequenced was peripheral blood. Every receptor here comes from a man in his sixties who had recovered from COVID-19. Each CDR3 is given with its conserved first and last residue. The order of the fields is J gene, V gene, clone size, D gene, CDR3 protein, CDR3 DNA. A D gene is named only where the DNA matches it firmly. Rows give clone size only sometimes, using once, few, many, or a class for an expanded clone.

j_call: TRBJ1-3
v_call: TRBV18
clone_size: NA
d_call: NA
cdr3_aa: CASSPLTGRSGGNTIYF
cdr3_nt: TGTGCCAGCTCACCCCTGACAGGCAGGTCGGGAGGAAACACCATATATTTT

j_call: TRBJ1-2
v_call: TRBV9
clone_size: NA
d_call: TRBD1
cdr3_aa: CASSARSTGQGYGYTF
cdr3_nt: TGTGCCAGCAGCGCCAGATCGACGGGACAGGGCTATGGCTACACCTTC

j_call: TRBJ1-1
v_call: TRBV30
clone_size: NA
d_call: NA
cdr3_aa: CAWSKTGTNTEAFF
cdr3_nt: TGTGCCTGGAGTAAGACAGGCACGAACACTGAAGCTTTCTTT

j_call: TRBJ1-2
v_call: TRBV6-5
clone_size: NA
d_call: NA
cdr3_aa: CASSSTGQIGYGYTF
cdr3_nt: TGTGCCAGCAGTTCGACAGGACAGATTGGGTATGGCTACACCTTC

j_call: TRBJ1-2
v_call: TRBV7-2
clone_size: NA
d_call: TRBD1
cdr3_aa: CASSPYGQDYGYTF
cdr3_nt: TGTGCCAGCAGCCCCTATGGACAGGACTATGGCTACACCTTC

j_call: TRBJ1-2
v_call: TRBV4-1
clone_size: NA
d_call: NA
cdr3_aa: CASSQEGQGHYGYTF
cdr3_nt: TGCGCCAGCAGCCAAGAGGGCCAGGGTCACTATGGCTACACCTTC

j_call: TRBJ2-3
v_call: TRBV29-1
clone_size: NA
d_call: NA
cdr3_aa: CSVDWRGSTDTQYF
cdr3_nt: TGCAGCGTTGATTGGCGGGGCAGCACAGATACGCAGTATTTT

j_call: TRBJ1-6
v_call: TRBV5-1
clone_size: NA
d_call: TRBD1
cdr3_aa: CASSYRGLDNSPLHF
cdr3_nt: TGCGCCAGCAGCTATAGGGGGCTAGATAATTCACCCCTCCACTTT

j_call: TRBJ1-3
v_call: TRBV19
clone_size: NA
d_call: NA
cdr3_aa: CASINSGNTIYF
cdr3_nt: TGTGCCAGTATCAACTCTGGAAACACCATATATTTT

j_call: TRBJ2-5
v_call: TRBV5-1
clone_size: NA
d_call: TRBD2
cdr3_aa: CASSWTSMETQYF
cdr3_nt: TGCGCCAGCAGCTGGACTAGTATGGAGACCCAGTACTTC

j_call: TRBJ2-1
v_call: TRBV9
clone_size: NA
d_call: TRBD2
cdr3_aa: CASSVVGTSINEQFF
cdr3_nt: TGTGCCAGCAGCGTAGTCGGGACTAGCATTAATGAGCAGTTCTTC

j_call: TRBJ2-7
v_call: TRBV6-2/TRBV6-3
clone_size: NA
d_call: TRBD1
cdr3_aa: CASSYDRGSYEQYF
cdr3_nt: TGTGCCAGCAGTTACGACAGGGGATCCTACGAGCAGTACTTC

j_call: TRBJ2-7
v_call: TRBV6-6
clone_size: NA
d_call: NA
cdr3_aa: CASFLGGTSYEQYF
cdr3_nt: TGTGCCAGCTTCTTAGGGGGAACCTCCTACGAGCAGTACTTC

j_call: TRBJ1-2
v_call: TRBV30
clone_size: NA
d_call: TRBD1
cdr3_aa: CAWTAGDSLSLYGYTF
cdr3_nt: TGTGCCTGGACCGCTGGGGACAGCCTTTCTCTCTATGGCTACACCTTC

j_call: TRBJ2-7
v_call: TRBV19
clone_size: NA
d_call: NA
cdr3_aa: CASSITGPGEQYF
cdr3_nt: TGTGCCAGTAGTATAACGGGTCCGGGCGAGCAGTACTTC

j_call: TRBJ2-1
v_call: TRBV6-5
clone_size: NA
d_call: TRBD1
cdr3_aa: CASAYDRVVNEQFF
cdr3_nt: TGTGCCAGCGCGTACGACAGGGTTGTGAATGAGCAGTTCTTC

j_call: TRBJ2-1
v_call: TRBV15
clone_size: NA
d_call: NA
cdr3_aa: CATSRDLGSYNEQFF
cdr3_nt: TGTGCCACCAGCAGAGATCTAGGCTCCTACAATGAGCAGTTCTTC

j_call: TRBJ1-6
v_call: TRBV27
clone_size: NA
d_call: NA
cdr3_aa: CASSAPGAYNSPLHF
cdr3_nt: TGTGCCAGCAGTGCTCCGGGAGCCTATAATTCACCCCTCCACTTT

j_call: TRBJ1-1
v_call: TRBV6-5
clone_size: once
d_call: NA
cdr3_aa: CASRQGNTEAFF
cdr3_nt: TGTGCCAGCAGACAGGGGAACACTGAAGCTTTCTTT

j_call: TRBJ1-4
v_call: TRBV4-2
clone_size: NA
d_call: TRBD1
cdr3_aa: CASSQLESGGFREKLFF
cdr3_nt: TGTGCCAGCAGCCAGCTGGAATCAGGGGGCTTCCGGGAAAAACTGTTTTTT

j_call: TRBJ1-1
v_call: TRBV15
clone_size: NA
d_call: NA
cdr3_aa: CATSRDRVNTEAFF
cdr3_nt: TGTGCCACCAGCAGAGACAGGGTGAACACTGAAGCTTTCTTT

j_call: TRBJ2-1
v_call: TRBV30
clone_size: few
d_call: NA
cdr3_aa: CAWSVLRYNEQFF
cdr3_nt: TGTGCCTGGAGTGTTTTGAGGTACAATGAGCAGTTCTTC

j_call: TRBJ1-2
v_call: TRBV9
clone_size: NA
d_call: NA
cdr3_aa: CASSPWGDYGYTF
cdr3_nt: TGTGCCAGCAGCCCCTGGGGGGACTATGGCTACACCTTC

j_call: TRBJ2-1
v_call: TRBV12-3/TRBV12-4
clone_size: NA
d_call: TRBD2
cdr3_aa: CASSHERGQFF
cdr3_nt: TGTGCCAGCAGCCATGAGCGGGGGCAGTTCTTC

j_call: TRBJ2-5
v_call: TRBV9
clone_size: NA
d_call: NA
cdr3_aa: CASSPRGLAQETQYF
cdr3_nt: TGTGCCAGCAGCCCGAGGGGACTTGCTCAAGAGACCCAGTACTTC

j_call: TRBJ1-1
v_call: TRBV24-1
clone_size: NA
d_call: TRBD1
cdr3_aa: CATRSADRDQNTEAFF
cdr3_nt: TGTGCCACCCGGAGTGCTGACAGGGATCAAAACACTGAAGCTTTCTTT

j_call: TRBJ2-2
v_call: TRBV5-1
clone_size: NA
d_call: NA
cdr3_aa: CASSLQGTGELFF
cdr3_nt: TGCGCCAGCAGCTTGCAGGGCACCGGGGAGCTGTTTTTT

j_call: TRBJ1-2
v_call: TRBV9
clone_size: NA
d_call: TRBD1
cdr3_aa: CASSMTGVYGYTF
cdr3_nt: TGTGCCAGCAGCATGACAGGGGTGTATGGCTACACCTTC

j_call: TRBJ2-3
v_call: TRBV12-5
clone_size: NA
d_call: TRBD1
cdr3_aa: CASGLGPWDRTSTDTQYF
cdr3_nt: TGTGCTAGTGGTTTGGGCCCCTGGGACAGGACGAGCACAGATACGCAGTATTTT

j_call: TRBJ2-1
v_call: TRBV9
clone_size: once
d_call: TRBD1
cdr3_aa: CASSAPGQGLYNEQFF
cdr3_nt: TGTGCCAGCAGCGCCCCAGGACAGGGGTTATACAATGAGCAGTTCTTC

j_call: TRBJ2-5
v_call: TRBV7-9
clone_size: NA
d_call: NA
cdr3_aa: CASSLASFGEETQYF
cdr3_nt: TGTGCCAGCAGCTTAGCTTCCTTCGGAGAAGAGACCCAGTACTTC

j_call: TRBJ2-1
v_call: TRBV5-1
clone_size: once
d_call: NA
cdr3_aa: CASSLLPGQTNNEQFF
cdr3_nt: TGCGCCAGCAGCTTGCTCCCGGGACAAACAAACAATGAGCAGTTCTTC

j_call: TRBJ2-2
v_call: TRBV5-4
clone_size: NA
d_call: NA
cdr3_aa: CASYPGGRYTGELFF
cdr3_nt: TGTGCCAGCTACCCGGGGGGCCGGTACACCGGGGAGCTGTTTTTT

j_call: TRBJ1-2
v_call: TRBV9
clone_size: NA
d_call: TRBD1
cdr3_aa: CASSVGAGTGSNYGYTF
cdr3_nt: TGTGCCAGCAGCGTAGGAGCAGGGACAGGAAGTAACTATGGCTACACCTTC

j_call: TRBJ2-7
v_call: TRBV27
clone_size: once
d_call: NA
cdr3_aa: CASRPSGTPAYEQYF
cdr3_nt: TGTGCCAGCAGGCCATCCGGGACTCCAGCCTACGAGCAGTACTTC

j_call: TRBJ1-3
v_call: TRBV6-6
clone_size: few
d_call: NA
cdr3_aa: CASSKDSNSGNTIYF
cdr3_nt: TGTGCCAGCAGTAAGGACAGTAACTCTGGAAACACCATATATTTT